Listed below are T cell receptor beta chains from one sample, sequenced in a study of blood T cell repertoires in COVID-19. The protocol was immunoSEQ multiplex PCR, while the TCRdb copy is restricted to in-frame clones and leaves out a portion. The table shows about 140,000 clones, with 80% to 90% occurring only once. The sequencing input was peripheral blood. The source of these receptors is a woman of 80 years or more with acute or convalescent COVID-19. Each CDR3 is given with its conserved first and last residue.

V	J	length	CDR3
TRBV24-1	TRBJ2-1	12	CATSDLQGEEFF
TRBV24-1	TRBJ2-2	16	CATSDAKQGFTGELFF
TRBV9	TRBJ2-6	18	CASSVGISGNSGANVLTF
TRBV9	TRBJ2-3	15	CASSVEAQGQDTQYF
TRBV5-6	TRBJ1-5	14	CASSLGGDNQPQHF
TRBV9	TRBJ2-7	14	CASSVARGGYEQYF
TRBV10-3	TRBJ1-4	14	CASQRGQGDEKLFF
TRBV25-1	TRBJ1-2	15	CASSEYGQGVYGYTF
TRBV3-1/TRBV3-2	TRBJ2-5	16	CASSQAASGGRETQYF
TRBV10-2	TRBJ1-3	15	CASRETGTSGNTIYF
TRBV28	TRBJ1-3	13	CASRETGGNTIYF
TRBV9	TRBJ1-1	15	CASSVDDRRNTEAFF
TRBV7-2	TRBJ1-2	16	CASSLGPSASGYGYTF